The 3 T cell receptor beta chains below were found in one sample sequenced in a study of T cell responses to AZD1222 COVID-19 vaccine. Sequenced by immunoSEQ multiplex PCR; TCRdb stores in-frame clones only, minus some. Among roughly 100,000 clones listed, about 87% were seen once. The sequencing here drew on peripheral blood, taken on day 0 of AZD1222 vaccination. These receptors were obtained from an adult in good health.

This chain joins TRBV7-6 and TRBJ2-7; D possibly corresponds to TRBD1 (5 bases). The germline V and J ends were trimmed by 5 bases and 1 base, with 24 bases remaining between them. Germline-derived CDR1 and CDR2 are SGHVS and FNYEAQ. The CDR3 runs 18 residues. CDR3 in DNA: TGTGCCAGCAGCGCCCAAGTTTTTACAGGTTCTGTATCCTACGAGCAGTACTTC. It codes for CASSAQVFTGSVSYEQYF.

This sequence joins TRBV6-2 or TRBV6-3 and TRBJ2-3, with D possibly TRBD2 on 6 matching bases. Between the trimmed V and J ends, which lost 2 bases and 8 bases, there was a span of 17 bases. This CDR3 region has 15 residues. The germline V gene encodes CDR1 MNHEY and CDR2 SVGEGT. The chain's CDR3 is CASSYRGAPGITQYF. The CDR3 coding sequence is TGTGCCAGCAGTTACCGCGGGGCCCCAGGGATTACGCAGTATTTT.

The genes are TRBV28 and TRBJ2-7, with 9 bases aligning to TRBD2. The CDR3 loop spans 15 amino acids. The germline gives CDR1 MDHEN, CDR2 SYDVKM. V was pared by 8 bases and J by 3 bases, with 11 bases of the junction left unmatched. Written as DNA, the CDR3 is TGTGCCAGCCCCCCGCGGGATAGCGGGAGCTACGAGCAGTACTTC. Translating gives CASPPRDSGSYEQYF.